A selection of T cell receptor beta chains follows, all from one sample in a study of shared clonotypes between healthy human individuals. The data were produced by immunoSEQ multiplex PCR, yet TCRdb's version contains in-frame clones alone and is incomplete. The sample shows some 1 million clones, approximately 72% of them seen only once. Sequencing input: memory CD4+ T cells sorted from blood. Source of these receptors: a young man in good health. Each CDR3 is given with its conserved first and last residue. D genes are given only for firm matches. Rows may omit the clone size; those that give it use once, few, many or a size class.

cdr3_nt: TGTGCCAGCAGTGTAAACAGGGTTAACTATGGCTACACCTTC
cdr3_aa: CASSVNRVNYGYTF
j_call: TRBJ1-2
d_call: -
clone_size: -
v_call: TRBV28

cdr3_nt: TGTGCCAGCAGTTACACCGGGACAGACTCCTACGAGCAGTACTTC
cdr3_aa: CASSYTGTDSYEQYF
j_call: TRBJ2-7
d_call: TRBD1
clone_size: few
v_call: TRBV28

cdr3_nt: TGTGCCAGCAGCGTAGTATCCGGGGACAGAGGGTACACCGGGGAGCTGTTTTTT
cdr3_aa: CASSVVSGDRGYTGELFF
j_call: TRBJ2-2
d_call: TRBD1
clone_size: -
v_call: TRBV9

cdr3_nt: TGTGCCAGCTCACCGGGACGGCAAGCCTACGAGCAGTACTTC
cdr3_aa: CASSPGRQAYEQYF
j_call: TRBJ2-7
d_call: -
clone_size: -
v_call: TRBV18

cdr3_nt: TGTGCCATCAGACAGGACCTAGGGGGGCAGTTCTTC
cdr3_aa: CAIRQDLGGQFF
j_call: TRBJ2-1
d_call: -
clone_size: -
v_call: TRBV2

cdr3_nt: TGTGCCAGCACCCCAAGTAAGGGAACTAACGAGCAGTACTTC
cdr3_aa: CASTPSKGTNEQYF
j_call: TRBJ2-7
d_call: -
clone_size: -
v_call: TRBV6-6

cdr3_nt: TGTGCCAGCAGCGTATCCCCCCAGCGATCTAGCACAGATACGCAGTATTTT
cdr3_aa: CASSVSPQRSSTDTQYF
j_call: TRBJ2-3
d_call: -
clone_size: few
v_call: TRBV9

cdr3_nt: TGCGCCAGCAGCTTGGGACGGTCCTACGAGCAGTACTTC
cdr3_aa: CASSLGRSYEQYF
j_call: TRBJ2-7
d_call: -
clone_size: -
v_call: TRBV5-1

cdr3_nt: TGTGCCAGCCGCCCTCGACAGGGAGTCTATGGCTACACCTTC
cdr3_aa: CASRPRQGVYGYTF
j_call: TRBJ1-2
d_call: TRBD1
clone_size: once
v_call: TRBV27

cdr3_nt: TGTGCCAGCAGTGTCCTGAGCACTGAAGCTTTCTTT
cdr3_aa: CASSVLSTEAFF
j_call: TRBJ1-1
d_call: -
clone_size: few
v_call: TRBV6-1

cdr3_nt: TGTGCCAGCAGCGCAGGACAGGTTAGCTCCTACGAGCAGTACTTC
cdr3_aa: CASSAGQVSSYEQYF
j_call: TRBJ2-7
d_call: TRBD1
clone_size: -
v_call: TRBV9

cdr3_nt: TGTGCCTGGAGTGTACGAATCGACATTCAGTACTTC
cdr3_aa: CAWSVRIDIQYF
j_call: TRBJ2-4
d_call: -
clone_size: few
v_call: TRBV30

cdr3_nt: TGTGCCAGCAGCCCCCAGGGGGGAGAAGCTGGCTACACCTTC
cdr3_aa: CASSPQGGEAGYTF
j_call: TRBJ1-2
d_call: TRBD1
clone_size: -
v_call: TRBV6-6

cdr3_nt: TGTGCTAGTGCTTTGGACCAGGGGATGAACACTGAAGCTTTCTTT
cdr3_aa: CASALDQGMNTEAFF
j_call: TRBJ1-1
d_call: -
clone_size: -
v_call: TRBV12-5

cdr3_nt: TGTGCCAGCACCGAAGGGGCGTTACTCAATCAGCCCCAGCATTTT
cdr3_aa: CASTEGALLNQPQHF
j_call: TRBJ1-5
d_call: -
clone_size: -
v_call: TRBV6-1

cdr3_nt: TGTGCCAGCAGCGCGACAGGGTTTAACACCGGGGAGCTGTTTTTT
cdr3_aa: CASSATGFNTGELFF
j_call: TRBJ2-2
d_call: TRBD1
clone_size: -
v_call: TRBV7-8

cdr3_nt: TGTGCCAGCATGCGGGTAGATACAGGGAGGATGGAGCAGTTCTTC
cdr3_aa: CASMRVDTGRMEQFF
j_call: TRBJ2-1
d_call: -
clone_size: -
v_call: TRBV27

cdr3_nt: TGTGCCAGCTCCCGAACCGAGCAGTACTTC
cdr3_aa: CASSRTEQYF
j_call: TRBJ2-7
d_call: -
clone_size: -
v_call: TRBV28

cdr3_nt: TGTGCCAGCAGCGTAACAAGCGGGACAGATGAGCAGTTCTTC
cdr3_aa: CASSVTSGTDEQFF
j_call: TRBJ2-1
d_call: -
clone_size: many
v_call: TRBV9

cdr3_nt: TGTGCCAGCAGCCCTAGCGGCACAGATACGCAGTATTTT
cdr3_aa: CASSPSGTDTQYF
j_call: TRBJ2-3
d_call: -
clone_size: -
v_call: TRBV7-2

cdr3_nt: TGCAGCGCCGGGGACACCTTCACTTCTAACTATGGCTACACCTTC
cdr3_aa: CSAGDTFTSNYGYTF
j_call: TRBJ1-2
d_call: -
clone_size: -
v_call: TRBV29-1

cdr3_nt: TGTGCCAGCAGCTCGGACCACCGGAACACTGAAGCTTTCTTT
cdr3_aa: CASSSDHRNTEAFF
j_call: TRBJ1-1
d_call: -
clone_size: -
v_call: TRBV27

cdr3_nt: TGTGCCAGCAGCGGGATAGCCGGTGACAGGGGCACCGGGGAGCTGTTTTTT
cdr3_aa: CASSGIAGDRGTGELFF
j_call: TRBJ2-2
d_call: TRBD1
clone_size: -
v_call: TRBV5-4

cdr3_nt: TGTGCCAGCAGCCCGAGGGGGAAAGAGACCCAGTACTTC
cdr3_aa: CASSPRGKETQYF
j_call: TRBJ2-5
d_call: -
clone_size: -
v_call: TRBV9

cdr3_nt: TGTGCCAGCAGCTTACGACGTTCTAATGAAAAACTGTTTTTT
cdr3_aa: CASSLRRSNEKLFF
j_call: TRBJ1-4
d_call: -
clone_size: -
v_call: TRBV7-2

cdr3_nt: TGTGCCAGCAGTTACACCTTGCAGGGGAACTATGGCTACACCTTC
cdr3_aa: CASSYTLQGNYGYTF
j_call: TRBJ1-2
d_call: -
clone_size: many
v_call: TRBV6-6

cdr3_nt: TGTGCCATCAGTGACCCGAAGGGGGGAGGGCTCACAGATACGCAGTATTTT
cdr3_aa: CAISDPKGGGLTDTQYF
j_call: TRBJ2-3
d_call: -
clone_size: few
v_call: TRBV10-3

cdr3_nt: TGTGCCAGCAGTACACAGGAATCCTATAATTCACCCCTCCACTTT
cdr3_aa: CASSTQESYNSPLHF
j_call: TRBJ1-6
d_call: -
clone_size: -
v_call: TRBV2